This T cell receptor (beta chain) was captured by sequencing in a study of blood T cell repertoires in COVID-19. The wider study: COVID-19 samples collected from the United States, Italy and Spain covered acute and convalescent phases.

The CDR3 totals 16 residues. The trim removed 3 bases at V and 4 bases at J, leaving 12 bases unmatched. Per germline, CDR1 DFQATT and CDR2 SNEGSKA (reference sequence). In the original processing: Amplifying reference gene primers gave estimates of nucleated cell counts. Here immunoSEQ multiplex PCR was the method, and the copy in TCRdb shows in-frame clones only, minus some. That table furnishes V, J and clone size, whereas the DNA furnished D and trimming. Among 220,000 or so clones listed, about nine tenths were seen once. This clone was seen a few times. The source material was peripheral blood. The source is a man in his sixties who had recovered from COVID-19. The V gene is TRBV20-1, the J gene TRBJ2-5; 9 bases agree with TRBD2. CDR3 loop: CSASRISGSFSETQYF. The CDR3 nucleotides are TGCAGTGCTAGTAGAATTAGCGGGAGTTTTTCAGAGACCCAGTACTTC.